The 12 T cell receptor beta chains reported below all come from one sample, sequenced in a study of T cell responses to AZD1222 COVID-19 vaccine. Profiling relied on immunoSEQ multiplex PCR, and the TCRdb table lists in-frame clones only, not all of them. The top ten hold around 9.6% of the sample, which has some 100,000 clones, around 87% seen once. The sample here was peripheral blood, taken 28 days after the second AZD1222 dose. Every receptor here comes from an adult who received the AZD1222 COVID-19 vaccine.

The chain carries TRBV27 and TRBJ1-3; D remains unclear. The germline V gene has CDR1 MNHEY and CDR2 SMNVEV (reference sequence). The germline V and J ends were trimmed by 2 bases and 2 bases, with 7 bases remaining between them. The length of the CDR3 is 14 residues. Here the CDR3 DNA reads TGTGCCAGCAGTTTACGAGGTGCTGGAAACACCATATATTTT. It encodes CASSLRGAGNTIYF.

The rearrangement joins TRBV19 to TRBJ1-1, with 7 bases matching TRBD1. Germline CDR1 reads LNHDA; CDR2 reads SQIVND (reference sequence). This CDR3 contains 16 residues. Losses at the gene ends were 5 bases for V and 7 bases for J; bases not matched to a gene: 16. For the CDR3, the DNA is TGTGCCAGTAGTGATTCGACAGGGCAAAGGGAACTTGAAGCTTTCTTT. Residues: CASSDSTGQRELEAFF.

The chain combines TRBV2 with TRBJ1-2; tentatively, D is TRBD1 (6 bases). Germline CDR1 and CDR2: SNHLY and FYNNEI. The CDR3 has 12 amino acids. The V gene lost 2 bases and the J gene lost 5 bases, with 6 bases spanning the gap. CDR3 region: CASSEQGYGYTF. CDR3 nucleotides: TGTGCCAGCAGTGAACAGGGGTATGGCTACACCTTC.

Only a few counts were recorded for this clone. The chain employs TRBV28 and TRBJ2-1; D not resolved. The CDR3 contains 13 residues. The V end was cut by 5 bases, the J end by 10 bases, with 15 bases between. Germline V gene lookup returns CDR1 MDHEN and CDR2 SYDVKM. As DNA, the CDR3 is TGTGCCAGCAGTCTCCGGGCCCCAGGAGAGCAGTTCTTC. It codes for CASSLRAPGEQFF.

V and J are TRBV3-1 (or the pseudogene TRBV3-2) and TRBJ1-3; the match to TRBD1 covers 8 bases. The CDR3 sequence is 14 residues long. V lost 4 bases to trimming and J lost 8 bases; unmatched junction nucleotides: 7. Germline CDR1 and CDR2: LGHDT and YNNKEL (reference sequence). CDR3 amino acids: CASSPKDRVDTIYF. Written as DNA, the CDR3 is TGTGCCAGCAGCCCAAAGGACAGGGTGGACACCATATATTTT.

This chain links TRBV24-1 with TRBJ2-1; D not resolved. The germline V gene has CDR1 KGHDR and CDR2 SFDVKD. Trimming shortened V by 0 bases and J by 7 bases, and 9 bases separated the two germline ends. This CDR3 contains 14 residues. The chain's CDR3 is CATSDLRSSNEQFF. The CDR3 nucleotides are TGTGCCACCAGTGATTTGCGAAGTTCAAATGAGCAGTTCTTC.

The DNA for the CDR3 is TGTGCCAGCAGCGTAGAAGCAACCTACGACACAGATACGCAGTATTTT. This gives the protein CASSVEATYDTDTQYF. V gene TRBV9 combines with J gene TRBJ2-3; D is uncertain. The germline V gene encodes CDR1 SGDLS and CDR2 YYNGEE. The length of the CDR3 is 16 residues. Trimming removed 0 bases at V and 2 bases at J, with 13 bases between. Filled out from reference TRBV9 and TRBJ2-3, the complete variable domain reads DSGVTQTPKHLITATGQRVTLRCSPRSGDLSVYWYQQSLDQGLQFLIQYYNGEERAKGNILERFSAQQFPDLHSELNLSSLELGDSALYFCASSVEATYDTDTQYFGPGTRLTVL.

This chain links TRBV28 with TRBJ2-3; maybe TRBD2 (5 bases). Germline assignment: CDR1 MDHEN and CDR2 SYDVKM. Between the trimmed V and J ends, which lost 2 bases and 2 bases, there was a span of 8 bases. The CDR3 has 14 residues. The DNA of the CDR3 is TGTGCCAGCAGTTTACTAGCTATCACAGATACGCAGTATTTT. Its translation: CASSLLAITDTQYF.

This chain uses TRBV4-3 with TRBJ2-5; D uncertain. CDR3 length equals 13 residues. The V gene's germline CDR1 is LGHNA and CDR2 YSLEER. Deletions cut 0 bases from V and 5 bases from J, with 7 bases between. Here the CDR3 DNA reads TGCGCCAGCAGCCAAGACAGGTGGGAGACCCAGTACTTC. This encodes CASSQDRWETQYF.

The CDR3 DNA is TGTGCCAGCAGTCGCCAGAGCGGGAGGCCTTACAATGAGCAGTTCTTC. It specifies CASSRQSGRPYNEQFF. J is TRBJ2-1 and V is TRBV27; 9 nucleotides line up with TRBD2. V gave up 5 bases and J gave up 4 bases; unmatched junction bases: 9. Germline V CDR1 and CDR2: MNHEY, SMNVEV (reference sequence). The CDR3 sequence is 16 residues long.

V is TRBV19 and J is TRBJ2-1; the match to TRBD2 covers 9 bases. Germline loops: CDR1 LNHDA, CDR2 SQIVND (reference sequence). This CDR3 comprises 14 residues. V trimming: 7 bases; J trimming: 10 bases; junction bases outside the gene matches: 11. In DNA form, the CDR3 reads TGTGCCAGTAATAGCGGGGGACTTTCGGGGGAGCAGTTCTTC. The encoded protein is CASNSGGLSGEQFF.

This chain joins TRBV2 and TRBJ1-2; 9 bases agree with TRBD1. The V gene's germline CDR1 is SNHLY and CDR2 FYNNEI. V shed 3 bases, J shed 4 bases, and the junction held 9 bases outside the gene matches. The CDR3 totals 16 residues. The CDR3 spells CASSDLGTGGGYGYTF. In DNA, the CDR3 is TGTGCCAGCAGTGATTTGGGAACAGGGGGCGGCTATGGCTACACCTTC.